This T cell receptor (beta chain) stems from a study of T cell responses to AZD1222 COVID-19 vaccine (dated by TCRdb to about 2021). The study in broad terms: AZD1222 recipients with second doses at about 4 weeks or about 12 weeks were pooled, because spike-specific TCR depth and breadth did not differ between schedules. Trial participants were enrolled by age into subgroups of 18-55, 56-69 and 70-plus years, and approximately 150, 30 and 60 TCR-sequenced participants, respectively, were included in these subgroups. TCR sequencing covered over 230 trial participants: some 210 given two doses of AZD1222 and around 26 given two doses of MenACWY control vaccine.

Overall results and qualifications from the work: Because no samples from the day 14 peak response were available, repertoires could be characterized only after the peak T cell response. After two AZD1222 doses, spike-specific TCR breadth and depth were significantly higher than at day 0 and than in MenACWY recipients. The 56-69-year group was small, and its depth increase did not reach significance, likely because of low power. The vaccine-associated CD4 TCRs covered the entire spike protein, and the dominant responses fell in regions 160-218 and 743-854. Participants were mostly white British, with more females than males. The authors suggested clonal diversity may have been underestimated. Reportedly, close to half of the unique spike-specific TCRs recognized epitopes lying outside the regions that are mutated in the B.1.351 and B.1.1.7 variants. Conclusions about previously exposed vaccinees are limited because only six or seven AZD1222 recipients were SARS-CoV-2 seropositive at baseline.

The CDR3 regions of human TCRbeta chains were analyzed by immunosequencing. The study's processing was this. TCRs in the repertoires were matched against a reference library of SARS-CoV-2-specific TCRs that had been generated with the MIRA antigen-specificity platform. Breadth was defined as the fraction of unique TCRs that were SARS-CoV-2-associated, and depth was defined as the fraction of total T cells that were SARS-CoV-2-associated. Each spike-specific TCR was assigned to its reactive spike region and to a CD4 or CD8 class using the MIRA data. Log10-transformed breadth and depth values were compared by one-way ANOVA with Sidak's multiple comparisons tests. The table was pulled from immuneACCESS by TCRdb, which kept in-frame rearrangements only. Such tables lose some clones; where checked, under half of the loss comes from unresolved V genes, and the rest has no known cause. V and J calls and clone size are as listed in that table; D and trimming were resolved from the DNA. This sample has 150,000 to 200,000 clones in its table, and about 95% of those were observed once. The ten largest clones capture approximately 0.64% of the sample.

The CDR3 sequence holds 16 residues, the cysteine and phenylalanine included. Kept here is only the CDR3 DNA, which spans 48 bases and is read in frame from base 1. From the germline V gene, CDR1 is SGHAT and CDR2 is FQNNGV. Deletion took 3 bases off V and 1 base off J, with a span of 15 bases between the germline ends. This sample's time point label indicates: baseline before first vaccination. The vaccinee samples were drawn from two UK trials, COV001 and COV002, one of which was a single-blind randomized controlled phase 2/3 trial testing AZD1222 (ChAdOx1 nCoV-19) in healthy adults. Trial participant PBMC samples were collected at day 0 and day 28 after the second dose for TCRbeta chain sequencing. A word on this clone: Its cognate antigen has yet to be identified. The record has no base qualities; no much larger clone is one base away.

The TCR comes from an adult in good health. The chain employs TRBV11-2 and TRBJ1-2; perhaps TRBD1 is the D gene, with 5 bases matching. The sample in question was peripheral blood, obtained on day 0 of AZD1222 vaccination. The sequenced DNA: TGTGCCAGCAGCTTCCTCCAGGGAGGGGATAACTATGGCTACACCTTC. Its translation reads: CASSFLQGGDNYGYTF.